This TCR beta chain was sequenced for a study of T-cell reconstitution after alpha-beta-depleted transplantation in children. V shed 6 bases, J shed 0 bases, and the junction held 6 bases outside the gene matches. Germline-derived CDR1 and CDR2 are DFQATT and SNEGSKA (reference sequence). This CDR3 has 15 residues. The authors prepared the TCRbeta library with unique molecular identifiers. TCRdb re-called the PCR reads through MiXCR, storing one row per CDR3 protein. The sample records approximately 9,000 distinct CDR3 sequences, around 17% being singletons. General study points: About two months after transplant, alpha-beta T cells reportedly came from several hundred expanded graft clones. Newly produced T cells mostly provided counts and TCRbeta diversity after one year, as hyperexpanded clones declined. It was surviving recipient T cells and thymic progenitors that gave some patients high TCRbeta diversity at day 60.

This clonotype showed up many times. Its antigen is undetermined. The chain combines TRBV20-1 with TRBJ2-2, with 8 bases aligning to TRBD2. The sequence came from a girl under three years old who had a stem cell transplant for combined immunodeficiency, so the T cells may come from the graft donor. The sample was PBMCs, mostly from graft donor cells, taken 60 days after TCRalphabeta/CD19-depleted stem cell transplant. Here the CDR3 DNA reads TGCAGTGCGTCAACTAGCGGTGCGAACACCGGGGAGCTGTTTTTT. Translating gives CSASTSGANTGELFF.